The T cell receptor (beta chain) described here comes from a study of blood T cell repertoires in COVID-19. Sequenced by immunoSEQ multiplex PCR; TCRdb stores in-frame clones only, minus some. The sample gives some 120,000 clones, about 94% of which show up once; around 2.1% is in the top ten. V gave up 5 bases and J gave up 4 bases, with 23 bases separating them. Germline-derived CDR1 and CDR2 are MDHEN and SYDVKM. The CDR3 spans 17 residues. The chain uses TRBV28 and TRBJ2-5, with D possibly TRBD2 on 6 matching bases. This TCR was recovered from a man aged 50 to 60 with COVID-19, enrolled during active disease. Sequencing was performed on peripheral blood. The chain's CDR3 is CASSPLRGTGLGETQYF. CDR3 bases: TGTGCCAGCAGTCCCTTACGCGGGACGGGACTGGGAGAGACCCAGTACTTC.